This entry lists 5 T cell receptor beta chains sequenced from one sample in a study of blood T cell repertoires in COVID-19. Clones were sequenced by immunoSEQ multiplex PCR, and TCRdb holds only the in-frame ones, with some missing. This sample has 200,000 to 250,000 clones, with almost 85% found just once. Sequenced material: peripheral blood. These receptors were taken from a woman aged 80 or over with acute or convalescent COVID-19.

This clone has just a few counts. Other DNA sequences in this sample translate to the same CDR3. This chain joins TRBV3-1 (or the pseudogene TRBV3-2) and TRBJ2-1; the match to TRBD2 covers 9 bases. The CDR3 consists of 16 residues. V lost 0 bases and J lost 4; bases outside the gene matches: 4. CDR1 and CDR2 from the germline V gene are LGHDT and YNNKEL (reference sequence). In nucleotides, the CDR3 is TGTGCCAGCAGCCAAGATCGGCGGGGGGGTTACAATGAGCAGTTCTTC. It yields the protein CASSQDRRGGYNEQFF.

The chain joins TRBV5-1 to TRBJ1-1; the D is unclear. Deletions cut 0 bases from V and 4 bases from J, with 13 bases between. The CDR3 runs to 15 residues. CDR1 is SGHRS and CDR2 is YFSETQ in the germline V gene. CDR3 bases: TGCGCCAGCAGCTTGGACAGAGTTCGGATCACTGAAGCTTTCTTT. Translating it yields CASSLDRVRITEAFF.

The chain couples TRBV15 to TRBJ2-7, with D perhaps matching TRBD2 (5 bases). The germline gives CDR1 LNHNV, CDR2 YYDKDF (reference sequence). Trimming removed 0 bases from V and 4 bases from J, with 13 bases in between. This CDR3 has 15 amino acids. CDR3 in amino acids: CATSRDRLAAYEQYF. The CDR3 nucleotides are TGTGCCACCAGCAGAGATAGGCTAGCCGCGTACGAGCAGTACTTC.

This sequence joins TRBV7-9 and TRBJ1-1; 10 nucleotides match TRBD1. Per the germline V gene, CDR1 is SEHNR and CDR2 is FQNEAQ (reference sequence). The CDR3 spans 15 residues. The V gene end was trimmed by 5 bases and the J gene end by 0 bases; junction bases not matched to a gene: 3. The CDR3 spells CASSPGQGMNTEAFF. DNA for the CDR3: TGTGCCAGCAGCCCGGGACAGGGGATGAACACTGAAGCTTTCTTT.

There are a few counts of this clone. The V call is TRBV7-9, the J call TRBJ1-1; D is undetermined. The ends were cut back, 2 bases at V and 1 base at J, with 2 bases in the middle. This CDR3 has 12 residues. Per the germline V gene, CDR1 is SEHNR and CDR2 is FQNEAQ (reference sequence). For the CDR3, the DNA is TGTGCCAGCAGCTTACAGAACACTGAAGCTTTCTTT. Protein product: CASSLQNTEAFF.